These 26 T cell receptor beta chains were all obtained from the same sample, sequenced in a study of technical replicates of blood from several donors. Data came from immunoSEQ multiplex PCR; TCRdb stores just in-frame clones and leaves some out. The table records 75,000 to 85,000 clones, almost 96% of them present only once. What was sequenced was T cells isolated from PBMCs. The receptors come from a human donor in good health.

This clone was seen a single time. J is TRBJ2-7 and V is TRBV11-1; D gene unclear. The CDR3 spans 13 residues. CDR1 and CDR2 from the germline V gene are SGHAT and FQDESV (reference sequence). V lost 2 bases to trimming and J lost 3 bases, with 8 bases between them. Here the CDR3 DNA reads TGTGCCAGCAGCTTATCTACTCTCTACGAGCAGTACTTC. This translates into CASSLSTLYEQYF. The entire variable domain, with the rest obtained from reference TRBV11-1 and TRBJ2-7, is as follows: EAEVAQSPRYKITEKSQAVAFWCDPISGHATLYWYRQILGQGPELLVQFQDESVVDDSQLPKDRFSAERLKGVDSTLKIQPAELGDSAMYLCASSLSTLYEQYFGPGTRLTVT.

This clone was picked up one time. The J gene is TRBJ1-2, the V gene TRBV4-1; D is perhaps TRBD1 (6 bases). Per germline, CDR1 MGHRA and CDR2 YSYEKL. V lost 1 base to trimming and J lost 4 bases, with 16 bases between them. The CDR3 covers 16 residues. CDR3 in amino acids: CASSQGGDGQIYGYTF. Written as DNA, the CDR3 is TGCGCCAGCAGCCAAGGTGGGGACGGACAGATCTATGGCTACACCTTC.

This chain uses TRBV15 with TRBJ2-5; D perhaps matches TRBD1 (6 bases). CDR3 size: 16 residues. CDR1 and CDR2 (germline): LNHNV, YYDKDF (reference sequence). Between the trimmed V and J ends, which lost 1 base and 1 base, there was a span of 13 bases. The CDR3 DNA reads as TGTGCCACCAGCAGAGTAGGGCAGGGGCCCCAAGAGACCCAGTACTTC. Its translation: CATSRVGQGPQETQYF.

The chain combines TRBV9 with TRBJ2-7; D is uncertain. Germline V gives CDR1 SGDLS, CDR2 YYNGEE. CDR3 size: 14 residues. V lost 2 bases and J 0 bases, leaving 9 bases between the germline ends. Here the CDR3 DNA reads TGTGCCAGCAGCGTCAGCGCCGCCTCCTACGAGCAGTACTTC. Protein: CASSVSAASYEQYF.

The chain couples TRBV13 to TRBJ2-1, with 11 bases aligning to TRBD2. V gave up 5 bases and J gave up 0 bases; unmatched junction bases: 6. The CDR3 length is 17 residues. Germline V CDR1 and CDR2: PRHDT, FYEKMQ (reference sequence). The CDR3 here is CASSPGTSGSSYNEQFF. In nucleotides, the CDR3 is TGTGCCAGCAGCCCCGGGACTAGCGGAAGCTCCTACAATGAGCAGTTCTTC.

The CDR3 protein is CASSWDNNQPQHF. The CDR3 DNA is TGTGCCAGCAGCTGGGACAACAATCAGCCCCAGCATTTT. The rearrangement links TRBV7-2 to TRBJ1-5; D possibly corresponds to TRBD1 (6 bases). Germline CDR1 is SGHTA and CDR2 is FQGNSA. Trimming took off 4 bases at V and 3 bases at J, with 7 bases between the two ends. The CDR3 contains 13 residues.

This clone appeared once. Other DNA sequences of this sample code for an identical CDR3. V and J are TRBV29-1 and TRBJ1-4; possible D gene TRBD1, 6 bases. Trimming took off 0 bases at V and 6 bases at J, with 8 bases between the two ends. The CDR3 contains 13 residues. Germline CDR1 reads SQVTM; CDR2 reads ANQGSEA. For the CDR3, the DNA is TGCAGCGTTGAAGACAGGGGATATGAAAAACTGTTTTTT. Protein sequence: CSVEDRGYEKLFF.

The CDR3 loop is CASSQRLAEGKYQETQYF. The CDR3 DNA is TGCGCCAGCAGCCAAAGACTAGCGGAGGGAAAGTACCAAGAGACCCAGTACTTC. This rearrangement joins TRBV4-1 to TRBJ2-5; 9 nucleotides line up with TRBD2. V trimming: 2 bases; J trimming: 0 bases; junction bases outside the gene matches: 10. From germline, CDR1 is MGHRA and CDR2 YSYEKL. The CDR3 length is 18 residues.

This rearrangement joins TRBV29-1 to TRBJ1-4; 9 positions agree with TRBD1. In germline, CDR1 is SQVTM, CDR2 ANQGSEA. V dropped 5 bases and J dropped 5; count of bases not matched to a gene: 6. This CDR3 region has 14 residues. CDR3 sequence: CSVQEGTGNEKLFF. Here the CDR3 DNA reads TGCAGCGTTCAGGAGGGGACAGGGAATGAAAAACTGTTTTTT.

The chain uses TRBV19 and TRBJ2-5, with TRBD1 as a possible D gene (5 bases). V lost 3 bases and J lost 5, with 19 bases in between. The length of the CDR3 is 16 residues. Germline values: CDR1 LNHDA, CDR2 SQIVND (reference sequence). The CDR3 sequence is CASSISGHLIGETQYF. The CDR3 DNA reads TGTGCCAGTAGTATCTCTGGACATTTGATTGGGGAGACCCAGTACTTC.

This rearrangement joins TRBV14 to TRBJ2-5; 13 bases line up with TRBD2. Germline CDR1 reads SGHDN; CDR2 reads FVKESK. CDR3 size: 14 residues. The ends lost 0 bases at V and 13 bases at J; junction bases unmatched: 5. The CDR3 nucleotides read TGTGCCAGCAGCCAAGATAGGACTAGCGGGGGCCGGTACTTC. Its protein product is CASSQDRTSGGRYF.

The chain links TRBV5-1 to TRBJ1-4; 9 nucleotides match TRBD1. Germline V gene data show CDR1 as SGHRS and CDR2 as YFSETQ. The CDR3 totals 17 residues. Trimming cost V 2 bases and J 3 bases; bases outside gene matches: 8. This chain's CDR3 is CASSFGQGSTANEKLFF. The DNA of the CDR3 is TGCGCCAGCAGCTTCGGACAGGGGAGTACAGCTAATGAAAAACTGTTTTTT. The full variable domain, rest sourced from reference TRBV5-1 and TRBJ1-4, is KAGVTQTPRYLIKTRGQQVTLSCSPISGHRSVSWYQQTPGQGLQFLFEYFSETQRNKGNFPGRFSGRQFSNSRSEMNVSTLELGDSALYLCASSFGQGSTANEKLFFGSGTQLSVL.

The V call is TRBV7-9, the J call TRBJ1-1; D uncertain. The CDR3 totals 12 residues. Trimming cost V 5 bases and J 12 bases, with 16 bases left between them. Germline V lookup: CDR1 SEHNR, CDR2 FQNEAQ (reference sequence). CDR3 loop: CASSRGGRETFF. For the CDR3, the DNA is TGTGCCAGCAGCCGGGGTGGGAGGGAAACTTTCTTT.

This rearrangement joins TRBV6-1 to TRBJ2-5; unclear D gene. V dropped 5 bases and J dropped 5 bases, with 6 bases sitting between them. The germline V gene has CDR1 MNHNS and CDR2 SASEGT. This CDR3 contains 11 residues. CDR3 sequence reads: CASSLLETQYF. CDR3 sequence (DNA): TGTGCCAGCAGTCTTCTTGAGACCCAGTACTTC.

The rearrangement links TRBV5-5 to TRBJ2-7, with 8 bases matching TRBD1. J lost 4 bases, V lost 0 bases, and 6 bases had no gene match. Germline CDR1 SGHKS, CDR2 YYEKEE (reference sequence). The CDR3 has 15 amino acids. The CDR3 is CASSLDRGVGYEQYF. CDR3 bases: TGTGCCAGCAGCTTGGACAGGGGGGTTGGTTACGAGCAGTACTTC.

This sequence joins TRBV19 and TRBJ2-3; tentatively, D is TRBD1 (5 bases). Germline lookup yields CDR1 LNHDA and CDR2 SQIVND (reference sequence). Trimming removed 5 bases at V and 2 bases at J, with 14 bases between. The CDR3 covers 15 residues. CDR3 sequence: CASSETQADTDTQYF. As DNA, the CDR3 is TGTGCCAGTAGTGAAACACAGGCCGACACAGATACGCAGTATTTT.

The rearrangement uses TRBV7-8 and TRBJ2-7; D is unclear. CDR1 is SGHVS, CDR2 FQNEAQ, per germline. Trimming left V 1 base short and J 2 bases short, with 6 bases between. The CDR3 has 13 amino acids. The CDR3 loop is CASSLGGTYEQYF. Here the CDR3 DNA reads TGTGCCAGCAGCTTAGGAGGTACCTACGAGCAGTACTTC.

The chain combines TRBV5-1 with TRBJ2-2; a weak D match, TRBD1 (5 bases). Germline CDR1 SGHRS, CDR2 YFSETQ. The CDR3 totals 16 residues. The V and J ends lost 2 bases and 5 bases respectively, with 16 bases between them. CDR3 residues: CASSFRRAGNTGELFF. The CDR3 DNA reads as TGCGCCAGCAGCTTCCGACGGGCAGGGAATACCGGGGAGCTGTTTTTT.

The chain couples TRBV7-9 to TRBJ1-4; 9 nucleotides agree with TRBD1. This CDR3 comprises 16 residues. Per the germline V gene, CDR1 is SEHNR and CDR2 is FQNEAQ (reference sequence). Germline trimming cut 0 bases from V and 5 bases from J; bases unmatched to any gene: 4. The CDR3 region has the DNA TGTGCCAGCAGCTTAGCGTTGGGACAGGGAAATGAAAAACTGTTTTTT. Amino acids: CASSLALGQGNEKLFF.

The V gene is TRBV7-2, the J gene TRBJ2-2; 8 bases are shared with TRBD2. V lost 4 bases and J lost 1; bases outside the gene matches: 8. This CDR3 contains 17 residues. Germline V gene sequence: CDR1 SGHTA, CDR2 FQGNSA. The CDR3 DNA follows: TGTGCCAGCAGCTACCTAGGGACTAGGGGGAACACCGGGGAGCTGTTTTTT. It translates to CASSYLGTRGNTGELFF.

This chain joins TRBV18 and TRBJ1-1; D perhaps matches TRBD1 (6 bases). In germline, CDR1 is KGHSH, CDR2 LQKENI. With 3 bases removed from V and 0 bases from J, the gap between germline ends came to 11 bases. The CDR3 sequence is 15 residues long. CDR3 loop: CASSPSRGMNTEAFF. CDR3 DNA: TGTGCCAGCTCACCGTCCAGGGGTATGAACACTGAAGCTTTCTTT.

This chain connects TRBV4-1 to TRBJ2-3; TRBD2 matches at 8 bases. V lost 2 bases and J lost 5; bases outside the gene matches: 21. Germline values: CDR1 MGHRA, CDR2 YSYEKL. The CDR3 spans 20 residues. In DNA form, the CDR3 reads TGCGCCAGCAGCCAAACCCCCCTGGCGGGAGGTCGAGTCGGGGTAGATACGCAGTATTTT. This codes for CASSQTPLAGGRVGVDTQYF.

This sequence joins TRBV30 and TRBJ1-1; D possibly corresponds to TRBD1 (6 bases). V lost 2 bases, J lost 0 bases, and 13 bases lay in between. This CDR3 has 15 amino acids. The germline V gene has CDR1 GTSNPN and CDR2 SVGIG (reference sequence). The CDR3 loop is CAWSPGTRMNTEAFF. DNA of the CDR3: TGTGCCTGGAGTCCTGGGACACGCATGAACACTGAAGCTTTCTTT.

Here the CDR3 DNA reads TGTGCCAGCAGCTTAACCAAGCGGGAGGCCTACAATGAGCAGTTCTTC. It is translated as CASSLTKREAYNEQFF. This chain links TRBV7-3 with TRBJ2-1; 9 bases are shared with TRBD2. CDR1 SGHTA and CDR2 FQGTGA come from the germline V gene. CDR3 length: 16 residues. Unmatched junction bases numbered 2, after V lost 0 bases and J lost 2 bases.

CDR3 in DNA: TGTGCCAGCAGTTTAGGGGCCCTCTACGAGCAGTACTTC. This sequence encodes CASSLGALYEQYF. The chain combines TRBV6-5 with TRBJ2-7, with a tentative D call TRBD1 (5 bases). The CDR3 has 13 residues. Trimming took 4 bases from V and 3 from J, leaving 10 bases between them. Looked up from germline, CDR1 is MNHEY and CDR2 is SVGAGI.

This clone was counted a single time. The rearrangement joins TRBV18 to TRBJ2-2, with D perhaps matching TRBD1 (5 bases). CDR3 size: 17 residues. The V end was cut by 6 bases, the J end by 6 bases, with 23 bases between. Germline V CDR1 and CDR2: KGHSH, LQKENI. The CDR3 DNA reads as TGTGCCAGCTCGCACAACGTCAGGGAAGTAAATGCCGGGGAGCTGTTTTTT. It encodes CASSHNVREVNAGELFF.